This T cell receptor (beta chain) was captured in a study of blood T cell repertoires in COVID-19. Germline lookup yields CDR1 SGHTA and CDR2 FQGNSA. The V end lost 0 bases, the J end lost 0 bases, and 8 bases lay between the germline ends. This CDR3 has 15 amino acids. Some clones are missing from TCRdb's copy, which holds only in-frame ones; the method was immunoSEQ multiplex PCR. The table lists some 150,000 clones, 80% to 90% of them singletons. The gene calls are TRBV7-2 and TRBJ1-2; perhaps TRBD1 as D (5 bases). This clonotype originated in a man between 60 and 75 years old with acute or convalescent COVID-19. The source material was peripheral blood. In nucleotides, the CDR3 is TGTGCCAGCAGCTTAGCGGGGCCCTCTAACTATGGCTACACCTTC. It yields the protein CASSLAGPSNYGYTF.